Each of the 15 T cell receptor beta chains below was sequenced from the same sample in a study of cytomegalovirus exposure and HLA in healthy donors. Vbeta (60) and Jbeta (13) primers were used in the PCR. Sequenced by immunoSEQ multiplex PCR; TCRdb stores in-frame clones only, minus some. The sample yields under 250,000 clones, roughly 80% seen once. The sequenced sample consisted of PBMCs. The source of these receptors is a man aged 45-60 years in good health and CMV-seronegative.

This clone was detected once. This chain connects TRBV29-1 to TRBJ1-1, with D unresolved. The CDR3 runs to 10 residues. CDR1 is SQVTM and CDR2 is ANQGSEA in the germline V gene. With 7 bases removed from V and 10 bases from J, the gap between germline ends came to 13 bases. CDR3 in DNA: TGCAGCGCCGGGTCGGTGGGAGCTTTCTTT. Translation gives CSAGSVGAFF.

The chain joins TRBV4-1 to TRBJ1-3; 7 bases map to TRBD1. The CDR3 is made up of 17 amino acids. CDR1 is MGHRA and CDR2 is YSYEKL in the germline V gene. V dropped 3 bases and J dropped 0; count of bases not matched to a gene: 8. CDR3 nucleotides: TGCGCCAGCAGCCAGATGCCGGACAGGAGCTCTGGAAACACCATATATTTT. Translation: CASSQMPDRSSGNTIYF.

The V and J genes are TRBV28 and TRBJ2-7; D perhaps matches TRBD2 (7 bases). This CDR3 is built from 15 residues. The V and J ends lost 3 bases and 1 base respectively, with 13 bases between them. The germline CDR1 and CDR2 sequences are MDHEN and SYDVKM. CDR3 sequence reads: CASSLGGADSYEQYF. The CDR3 DNA reads as TGTGCCAGCAGTTTGGGGGGGGCGGATTCCTACGAGCAGTACTTC. The full variable domain, with the rest looked up from reference TRBV28 and TRBJ2-7, is DVKVTQSSRYLVKRTGEKVFLECVQDMDHENMFWYRQDPGLGLRLIYFSYDVKMKEKGDIPEGYSVSREKKERFSLILESASTNQTSMYLCASSLGGADSYEQYFGPGTRLTVT.

This clone appeared once. The chain uses TRBV4-1 and TRBJ1-1, with 8 nucleotides matching TRBD1. Germline lookup yields CDR1 MGHRA and CDR2 YSYEKL. V lost 4 bases, J lost 2 bases, and 6 bases stayed unmatched. The CDR3 runs to 15 residues. CDR3 in amino acids: CASSLGQGGNTEAFF. The DNA of the CDR3 is TGCGCCAGCAGCCTCGGACAGGGCGGTAACACTGAAGCTTTCTTT.

The CDR3 here is CASTPSRGRGTNTGELFF. CDR3 nucleotides: TGTGCCAGCACACCCTCTCGAGGGCGGGGCACGAACACCGGGGAGCTGTTTTTT. This chain uses TRBV28 with TRBJ2-2, with D maybe TRBD2 (6 bases). The ends were cut back, 7 bases at V and 0 bases at J, with 21 bases in the middle. Germline CDR1 is MDHEN and CDR2 is SYDVKM. The CDR3 spans 18 residues.

The chain has TRBV27 and TRBJ1-1, with D maybe TRBD1 (6 bases). Germline V gene lookup returns CDR1 MNHEY and CDR2 SMNVEV (reference sequence). The CDR3 contains 16 residues. V dropped 6 bases and J dropped 0 bases, with 17 bases sitting between them. As DNA, the CDR3 is TGTGCCAGCAGCTCCACGGGTTGGGACATGAACACTGAAGCTTTCTTT. Residues: CASSSTGWDMNTEAFF.

The CDR3 protein is CASSLDSLRSDTQYF. The CDR3 DNA reads TGTGCCAGCAGCTTGGACTCTCTGCGATCAGATACGCAGTATTTT. The J gene is TRBJ2-3, the V gene TRBV5-4; no clear D. The V and J ends lost 0 bases and 4 bases respectively, with 12 bases between them. Germline V gene data show CDR1 as SGHNT and CDR2 as YYREEE (reference sequence). The CDR3 extends over 15 amino acids.

This clone has a handful of counts. The rearrangement links TRBV19 to TRBJ2-2; no clear D. The CDR3 is made up of 14 amino acids. V was trimmed by 7 bases and J by 0 bases, leaving 9 bases between them. Germline values: CDR1 LNHDA, CDR2 SQIVND (reference sequence). Written as DNA, the CDR3 is TGTGCCAGTAAGAGCACAGCGAACACCGGGGAGCTGTTTTTT. Translating it yields CASKSTANTGELFF.

The chain employs TRBV5-4 and TRBJ2-7; 8 bases fit TRBD1. The CDR3 runs 14 residues. V lost 1 base and J lost 6; bases outside the gene matches: 6. In germline, CDR1 is SGHNT, CDR2 YYREEE (reference sequence). The CDR3 nucleotides read TGTGCCAGCAGCTTGTCGGGCAGGGGGCTCGAGCAGTACTTC. It is translated as CASSLSGRGLEQYF.

V gene TRBV19 combines with J gene TRBJ1-5; D not resolved. The V end was cut by 5 bases, the J end by 0 bases, with 32 bases between. Per the germline V gene, CDR1 is LNHDA and CDR2 is SQIVND (reference sequence). The CDR3 has 22 amino acids. The CDR3 loop reads CASSVVRADAPTHVYSNQPQHF. The CDR3 region has the DNA TGTGCCAGTAGTGTTGTTAGAGCCGACGCACCGACACATGTGTATAGCAATCAGCCCCAGCATTTT.

This chain connects TRBV4-1 to TRBJ2-5; TRBD1 matches at 7 bases. CDR3 length equals 14 residues. V dropped 3 bases and J dropped 5; count of bases not matched to a gene: 6. CDR1 and CDR2 (germline): MGHRA, YSYEKL. CDR3 DNA sequence: TGCGCCAGCAGCCAGTCACAGGGGCAGGAGACCCAGTACTTC. Its translation: CASSQSQGQETQYF.

The V call is TRBV30, the J call TRBJ1-6; D is possibly TRBD1 (6 bases). The V end lost 7 bases, the J end lost 7 bases, and 14 bases lay between the germline ends. CDR3 length: 13 residues. In germline, CDR1 is GTSNPN, CDR2 SVGIG (reference sequence). CDR3 amino acids: CALSTGRNSPLHF. For the CDR3, the DNA is TGTGCCTTAAGTACAGGGCGAAATTCACCCCTCCACTTT. The complete variable domain, with remaining parts taken from reference TRBV30 and TRBJ1-6, reads SQTIHQWPATLVQPVGSPLSLECTVEGTSNPNLYWYRQAAGRGLQLLFYSVGIGQISSEVPQNLSASRPQDRQFILSSKKLLLSDSGFYLCALSTGRNSPLHFGNGTRLTVT.

The chain couples TRBV12-5 to TRBJ2-3, with D possibly TRBD2 on 5 matching bases. V was pared by 5 bases and J by 1 base, with 10 bases between. Germline CDR1 and CDR2: LGHNT and FRNRAP. CDR3 length: 14 residues. The CDR3 DNA reads TGTGCTAGTGGTCCATTAGCGCGCACAGATACGCAGTATTTT. The encoded protein is CASGPLARTDTQYF.

This clone has just one count. The chain combines TRBV5-1 with TRBJ2-7; D possibly corresponds to TRBD1 (6 bases). V lost 3 bases, J lost 2 bases, and 12 bases lay in between. Germline lookup yields CDR1 SGHRS and CDR2 YFSETQ. The CDR3 spans 14 residues. CDR3: CASSWGQVPYEQYF. CDR3 coding DNA: TGCGCCAGCAGCTGGGGACAAGTACCCTACGAGCAGTACTTC.

This clone was detected ten times or more. The chain links TRBV10-3 to TRBJ2-1, with no clear D. V lost 0 bases, J lost 2 bases, and 8 bases lay in between. The V gene's germline CDR1 is ENHRY and CDR2 SYGVKD. There are 15 residues in the CDR3. The CDR3 region has the DNA TGTGCCATCAGTGAGTCCTGGTTAGCCTACAATGAGCAGTTCTTC. It is translated as CAISESWLAYNEQFF.